The T cell receptor beta chain under discussion was sequenced for a study of shared clonotypes between healthy human individuals. With regard to this clone: Antigen specificity is unknown. A far larger clone lies a single base away; this is likely a read error.

Clones were read by immunoSEQ multiplex PCR, and TCRdb kept only the in-frame ones, dropping some. Here the sample spans some 530,000 clones, over 75% being singletons. Overall study findings and caveats: Donor scarcity curtailed the genetic and exposure-history diversity represented herein.

The CDR3 loop spans 15 amino acids. Germline V gives CDR1 SGHRS, CDR2 YFSETQ. Unsorted samples relied on 80 million to 90 million PBMCs, which served as the source of genomic DNA. The material sequenced was PBMCs. The clonotype originates from a woman aged 35 to 49 in good health. Some clones in this sample may be carry-over from other donors' samples. V is TRBV5-1 and J is TRBJ2-2; 7 bases agree with TRBD1. CDR3 sequence (DNA): TGCGCCAGCAGAAGGGACAGAGGTGGGACCGTGGAGCTGTTTTTT. This gives the protein CASRRDRGGTVELFF. The full variable domain, in which reference TRBV5-1 and TRBJ2-2 provide the parts outside the CDR3, is KAGVTQTPRYLIKTRGQQVTLSCSPISGHRSVSWYQQTPGQGLQFLFEYFSETQRNKGNFPGRFSGRQFSNSRSEMNVSTLELGDSALYLCASRRDRGGTVELFFGEGSRLTVL.